A selection of T cell receptor beta chains follows, all from one sample in a study of T cell responses to AZD1222 COVID-19 vaccine. TCRdb's table, derived via immunoSEQ multiplex PCR, lists solely in-frame clones and lacks some. Of around 140,000 clones detected, approximately 92% appear once; the ten largest clones hold approximately 5.4%. The sample was peripheral blood, taken on day 0 of AZD1222 vaccination. All receptors derive from an adult in good health. Each CDR3 is given with its conserved first and last residue. D genes are given only for firm matches. Size is omitted from some rows. Given values are once, few, many or a class for expanded clones.

clone_size j_call d_call v_call cdr3_aa cdr3_nt
NA TRBJ1-3 NA TRBV25-1 CASSSQGPNTIYF TGTGCCAGCAGTTCACAGGGCCCAAACACCATATATTTT
NA TRBJ2-2 NA TRBV7-9 CASSLSYGGELFF TGTGCCAGCAGCTTATCCTACGGTGGGGAGCTGTTTTTT
NA TRBJ2-7 NA TRBV28 CASSSQGGRSLYEQYF TGTGCCAGCAGTTCCCAGGGGGGACGAAGCTTGTACGAGCAGTACTTC
NA TRBJ1-2 NA TRBV28 CASSFRGVWGYTF TGTGCCAGCAGTTTTCGAGGGGTCTGGGGCTACACCTTC
NA TRBJ2-1 NA TRBV24-1 CATSDSSTGTNNEQFF TGTGCCACCAGTGATTCTTCAACAGGGACGAACAATGAGCAGTTCTTC
NA TRBJ1-2 NA TRBV5-1 CASSFSGNYGYTF TGCGCCAGCAGCTTTTCTGGTAACTATGGCTACACCTTC
NA TRBJ2-1 TRBD1 TRBV6-7 CARGNRGLEQFF TGTGCCAGAGGGAACAGGGGTCTGGAGCAGTTCTTC
NA TRBJ2-7 NA TRBV7-9 CASSFSKSGYEQYF TGTGCCAGCAGCTTCTCAAAATCCGGGTACGAGCAGTACTTC
once TRBJ2-7 TRBD2 TRBV19 CASSPSSGGSYEQYF TGTGCCAGTAGTCCTTCTAGCGGAGGATCCTACGAGCAGTACTTC
NA TRBJ1-2 TRBD1 TRBV3-1/TRBV3-2 CASSQGGTGGDGYGYTF TGTGCCAGCAGCCAAGGGGGGACAGGGGGCGACGGGTATGGCTACACCTTC
NA TRBJ1-1 NA TRBV10-3 CATLGDGTEAFF TGTGCCACATTAGGGGATGGCACTGAAGCTTTCTTT
NA TRBJ2-1 NA TRBV15 CATSRDNIRDPATFNEQFF TGTGCCACCAGCAGAGATAATATAAGAGACCCTGCTACGTTTAATGAGCAGTTCTTC
NA TRBJ2-1 TRBD2 TRBV14 CASSQGTSGSVRPYNEQFF TGTGCCAGCAGCCAGGGGACTAGCGGGAGTGTTCGGCCCTACAATGAGCAGTTCTTC
NA TRBJ2-3 NA TRBV15 CATSRIAGTDTQYF TGTGCCACCAGCAGGATAGCCGGCACAGATACGCAGTATTTT
NA TRBJ2-3 NA TRBV19 CASSIQQGFTDTQYF TGTGCCAGTAGTATACAACAGGGCTTCACAGATACGCAGTATTTT
NA TRBJ2-2 TRBD2 TRBV24-1 CATISSLLAGGFANTGELFF TGTGCCACCATCTCGTCTTTGTTAGCGGGGGGATTCGCGAACACCGGGGAGCTGTTTTTT
NA TRBJ1-2 NA TRBV10-2 CASSGQNYGYTF TGCGCCAGCAGCGGACAGAACTATGGCTACACCTTC
NA TRBJ1-1 TRBD1 TRBV3-1/TRBV3-2 CASSQGTATEAFF TGTGCCAGCAGCCAGGGGACAGCCACTGAAGCTTTCTTT
NA TRBJ1-6 NA TRBV21-1 CASSKDPGFCSPLHF TGTGCCAGCAGCAAAGATCCGGGTTTTTGTTCACCCCTCCACTTT
NA TRBJ2-7 NA TRBV25-1 CASSEPLCGNLPSYEQYF TGTGCCAGCAGTGAGCCCCTATGTGGGAACTTACCTTCCTACGAGCAGTACTTC
NA TRBJ1-4 NA TRBV15 CATSPLGTNEKLFF TGTGCCACCAGCCCCCTGGGGACTAATGAAAAACTGTTTTTT
NA TRBJ2-3 TRBD1 TRBV6-5 CASGGQTFTDTQYF TGTGCCAGCGGGGGACAGACTTTCACAGATACGCAGTATTTT
NA TRBJ2-1 TRBD2 TRBV4-1 CASSLGLAGGPKRNEQFF TGCGCCAGCAGCCTGGGACTAGCGGGGGGGCCGAAGAGGAATGAGCAGTTCTTC
NA TRBJ2-3 NA TRBV24-1 CATSVADQRDTQYF TGTGCCACCAGTGTAGCGGATCAAAGGGATACGCAGTATTTT
NA TRBJ1-1 NA TRBV4-1 CASSQGDRNTEAFF TGCGCCAGCAGCCAAGGAGACAGGAACACTGAAGCTTTCTTT
NA TRBJ1-6 TRBD1 TRBV5-1 CASSADRGSYNSPLHF TGCGCCAGCAGCGCCGACAGGGGCTCCTATAATTCACCCCTCCACTTT
NA TRBJ1-4 NA TRBV14 CASSQGSGSEKLFF TGTGCCAGCAGCCAAGGATCAGGGAGTGAAAAACTGTTTTTT
NA TRBJ2-3 TRBD2 TRBV14 CASSKGYFSGSPSDTQYF TGTGCCAGCAGCAAAGGGTACTTTAGCGGGAGTCCCTCAGATACGCAGTATTTT
NA TRBJ1-1 NA TRBV6-5 CASSYLDEAFF TGTGCCAGCAGTTACTTGGATGAAGCTTTCTTT
few TRBJ1-1 NA TRBV19 CASRNRAVRTEAFF TGTGCCAGTAGAAACAGGGCGGTGCGAACTGAAGCTTTCTTT
NA TRBJ1-5 NA TRBV27 CASSRNRGNQPQHF TGTGCCAGCAGTCGGAACAGGGGCAATCAGCCCCAGCATTTT
NA TRBJ2-2 TRBD1 TRBV7-9 CASSLSGTGSTGELFF TGTGCCAGCAGCTTATCGGGGACAGGGTCCACCGGGGAGCTGTTTTTT
NA TRBJ1-1 TRBD1 TRBV28 CASTHGRGLVNTEAFF TGTGCCAGCACCCATGGGAGGGGGCTAGTGAACACTGAAGCTTTCTTT
NA TRBJ2-7 TRBD1 TRBV15 CATSRDKGQGFYEQYF TGTGCCACCAGCAGAGATAAGGGACAGGGGTTCTACGAGCAGTACTTC
NA TRBJ2-1 NA TRBV7-9 CASSLAVTRGDEQFF TGTGCCAGCAGCTTAGCGGTGACTAGGGGAGATGAGCAGTTCTTC
NA TRBJ2-7 NA TRBV5-1 CASALSLQGAYEQYF TGCGCCAGCGCCTTAAGCTTACAAGGGGCTTACGAGCAGTACTTC
NA TRBJ1-4 TRBD1 TRBV5-4 CASSPQTGGNEKLFF TGTGCCAGCAGCCCCCAGACAGGGGGAAATGAAAAACTGTTTTTT
NA TRBJ2-1 NA TRBV9 CASSVNLVYNEQFF TGTGCCAGCAGCGTAAACCTGGTTTACAATGAGCAGTTCTTC
once TRBJ2-7 TRBD2 TRBV4-2 CASSQGTSGSLPYEQYF TGTGCCAGCAGCCAAGGGACTAGCGGGTCGCTTCCCTACGAGCAGTACTTC
NA TRBJ2-7 TRBD1 TRBV19 CASSPGQGTYEQYF TGTGCCTCAAGTCCGGGACAGGGGACCTACGAGCAGTACTTC
NA TRBJ2-2 TRBD1 TRBV7-9 CASSSAQGAGELFF TGTGCCAGCAGCTCAGCGCAGGGGGCGGGGGAGCTGTTTTTT
few TRBJ2-7 TRBD1 TRBV6-5 CASSQTGARGEQYF TGTGCCAGCAGCCAGACAGGGGCCCGTGGAGAGCAGTACTTC
NA TRBJ1-6 TRBD1 TRBV10-3 CAIRPGQENSPLHF TGTGCCATCAGGCCGGGACAGGAAAATTCACCCCTCCACTTT
NA TRBJ2-1 TRBD2 TRBV19 CASRNFASGGWNEQFF TGTGCCAGTAGGAATTTTGCGTCGGGGGGGTGGAATGAGCAGTTCTTC
NA TRBJ2-7 NA TRBV6-5 CASSYGPQGGDEQYF TGTGCCAGCAGTTACGGGCCGCAGGGGGGCGACGAGCAGTACTTC
NA TRBJ1-3 NA TRBV11-2 CASSPSSGNTIYF TGTGCCAGCAGCCCCAGCTCTGGAAACACCATATATTTT
NA TRBJ2-7 NA TRBV7-8 CASSLTSASNEQYF TGTGCCAGCAGCTTAACATCGGCAAGCAACGAGCAGTACTTC
NA TRBJ2-7 NA TRBV15 CATSRDPGGSGSSYEQYF TGTGCCACCAGCAGAGATCCTGGGGGGTCGGGGTCCTCCTACGAGCAGTACTTC
NA TRBJ1-5 NA TRBV2 CASSEPGPHQPQHF TGTGCCAGCAGTGAACCGGGGCCCCATCAGCCCCAGCATTTT
once TRBJ2-3 NA TRBV24-1 CATTEGARTDTQYF TGTGCCACCACTGAAGGGGCCCGGACAGATACGCAGTATTTT